This note documents a single T cell receptor beta chain sequence. Additional DNA sequences in this sample encode the identical CDR3. Sequenced by immunoSEQ multiplex PCR; TCRdb stores in-frame clones only, minus some. The profile shows 400,000 or so clones, 87% of them singletons. Germline V gene lookup returns CDR1 LNHDA and CDR2 SQIVND (reference sequence). V lost 5 bases, J lost 4 bases, and 3 bases stayed unmatched. CDR3 length: 14 amino acids. This record belongs to a study of blood T cell repertoires in COVID-19. Looking at the study overall: Two negative PCRs, clearance, or symptom resolution characterized the recovered Cohort 3 donors. Samples taken during acute and convalescent COVID-19 were collected in the United States, Italy and Spain.

The TCR was taken from a man between 35 and 55 years old in a cohort exposed to, infected with or recovered from COVID-19 (not recorded which). The sequenced material came from PBMCs or T cells enriched from blood (not recorded which). This sequence joins TRBV19 and TRBJ1-5, with 9 bases identical to TRBD1. Here the CDR3 DNA reads TGTGCCAGTAGTTCTGACAGGGGGAATCAGCCCCAGCATTTT. It translates to CASSSDRGNQPQHF.